This T cell receptor beta chain was captured by sequencing in a study of T cells after yellow fever vaccination (dated by TCRdb to about 2019). Describing the broader study: The SMART-Seq v4 Ultra Low Input RNA kit was used to prepare libraries from fractions with low cell numbers. Blood samples were taken at several timepoints before and after primary and secondary immunization, and bulk PBMC replicates and cell subsets were isolated. The cohort comprised two healthy male donors, one aged 18 to 30 and one aged 30 to 39 years. To follow T-cell clones before and after primary and booster YFV17D yellow fever vaccination, bulk TCR alpha and beta repertoires were sequenced over time. Broad study findings and their caveats: A small fraction of clonotypes appeared in both the CD4 and CD8 compartments, likely as a result of convergent recombination. Computational filtering was required because FACS-sorted repertoires could contain abundant contaminating clonotypes from the bulk population. After the booster, most of the clones that had expanded following primary vaccination were detected again (roughly 97% of CD4 and around 90% of CD8), which suggests that memory was broadly maintained. Because only two donors were included in the study, the extent to which the findings can be generalized is limited. Compared with the primary T-cell response, the secondary T-cell response was weaker but faster, peaking on day 5 rather than day 15.

In the paper's terms, the treatment or condition label means: live attenuated yellow fever vaccine strain. At each blood-draw timepoint, two biological replicates of bulk PBMCs were collected. A standard Ficoll-Paque protocol was used to isolate PBMCs from peripheral blood. TriZol was used to extract RNA from bulk PBMCs, from CD4 and CD8 fractions, and from dextramer-positive and dextramer-negative fractions. Data came from an Illumina NovaSeq 6000. TCR cDNA was synthesized by 5'RACE template switching, which introduced a universal primer site and unique molecular identifiers. Priming for cDNA synthesis came from both the TCR alpha and TCR beta constant segments. Libraries were amplified in two PCR steps, with sample barcodes and sequencing adapters added in the second step. Sequencing of the libraries was done on either Illumina HiSeq 2500 (2x100 bp) or NovaSeq (2x150 bp). The paper's data handling went like this. MIGEC handled demultiplexing of reads and collapsing into UMI consensus sequences, while MiXCR performed V(D)J alignment. Vaccine-responding clonotypes were defined with edgeR using replicate PBMC samples, requiring FDR below 0.01 and a log2 fold change above 5 up to day 15. Each bulk clonotype received a CD4 or CD8 identity based on whether the sequenced CD4 or CD8 repertoire contained that clonotype at higher abundance. TCRdb redid the processing of the public reads, applying fastp at Q25 and MiXCR, and retained in-frame beta chains. Merged by CDR3 protein, the rows form single entries marked with the most common genes and DNA. In this record, the V and J calls reflect TCRdb's handling and not the investigators' own analysis. Counted in this sample were around 300,000 distinct CDR3 sequences; 3.5% to 4.5% of them appeared once. Roughly a fifth of the sample lies in the top ten.

This clonotype has a count of ten or more. Its antigen specificity is not known. No base quality information exists; no much larger clone differs at one position. V is reduced by 2 bases and J by 5 bases, leaving a spacing of 4 bases between them. The CDR3 runs 12 amino acids, cysteine and phenylalanine included. Only CDR3 DNA is held: 36 bases, read in frame from base 1. CDR1 and CDR2, per the germline V gene, are MNHEY and SVGEGT. The sample in question was PBMCs, obtained 15 days after the yellow fever booster vaccination. The V and J segments used are TRBV6-2 or TRBV6-3 and TRBJ2-1; too little of a D gene remains to name it. This clonotype was sampled from a man younger than 30 who received the YFV17D yellow fever vaccine. The nucleotide sequence is given as TGTGCCAGCAGTTACGCCCACAATGAGCAGTTCTTC. It translates as CASSYAHNEQFF.